This entry lists 14 T cell receptor beta chains sequenced from one sample in a study of cytomegalovirus exposure and HLA in healthy donors. Primers: 60 Vbeta forward and 13 Jbeta reverse. Generated by immunoSEQ multiplex PCR, the TCRdb table keeps only in-frame clones and is missing some. The repertoire holds about 76,000 clones, around 80% seen once, with roughly 2.5% in the top ten. Sequenced input: PBMCs. Every receptor here comes from a young man in good health and CMV-seronegative.

The chain links TRBV27 to TRBJ2-5; 8 bases are shared with TRBD1. V was clipped by 6 bases and J by 4 bases; unmatched bases: 10. Germline lookup yields CDR1 MNHEY and CDR2 SMNVEV (reference sequence). The CDR3 sequence is 15 residues long. Here the CDR3 DNA reads TGTGCCAGCAGAGGGCCGGGCAGGGGGCGAGAGACCCAGTACTTC. Translated: CASRGPGRGRETQYF.

The chain couples TRBV29-1 to TRBJ2-3; TRBD2 matches 7 bases. CDR1 SQVTM and CDR2 ANQGSEA come from the germline V gene. CDR3 length: 15 amino acids. J lost 0 bases, V lost 4 bases, and 7 bases had no gene match. CDR3 bases: TGCAGCGTTGTAGGGTATAGCGGGAGCACAGATACGCAGTATTTT. Its protein product is CSVVGYSGSTDTQYF.

V and J are TRBV18 and TRBJ1-1; 8 positions match TRBD1. The CDR3 is 16 amino acids. Trimming took 6 bases from V and 7 from J; bases not matched to a gene: 16. Germline CDR1 reads KGHSH; CDR2 reads LQKENI. CDR3 nucleotide sequence: TGTGCCAGCTCCCCAAGACAGGGGAGATATTTGGGTGAAGCTTTCTTT. Encoded protein: CASSPRQGRYLGEAFF.

Of note for this clone: At one of its ends the junction is not consistent with the germline gene, which may arise from a read error. Other DNA sequences in the same sample also yield this CDR3. The CDR3: CASSFGGYEQYF. The CDR3 DNA reads TGTGCCAGTAGCTTCGGCGGTTACGAGCAGTACTTC. This chain uses TRBV11-2 with TRBJ2-7; no clear D gene. This CDR3 is built from 12 residues. The germline V gene has CDR1 SGHAT and CDR2 FQNNGV.

This chain links TRBV27 with TRBJ1-2; tentatively, D is TRBD1 (6 bases). Per germline, CDR1 MNHEY and CDR2 SMNVEV (reference sequence). The CDR3 consists of 13 residues. V was cut by 2 bases and J by 8 bases, with 12 bases left in between. CDR3 coding DNA: TGTGCCAGCAGTTTAGCGGGGGGCGGCGGCTACACCTTC. Its translation is CASSLAGGGGYTF.

This chain connects TRBV23-1 to TRBJ1-1, with a tentative D call TRBD1 (5 bases). TRBV23-1 is placed among ORFs of uncertain function. V lost 0 bases, J lost 1 base, and 12 bases lay in between. The CDR3 consists of 16 residues. For the CDR3, the DNA is TGCGCCAGCAGTCAATCTGCCCCAGGGTGGAACACTGAAGCTTTCTTT. This encodes CASSQSAPGWNTEAFF.

This chain links TRBV4-1 with TRBJ1-3; unclear D gene. Trimming stripped 0 bases from V and 4 bases from J, with 16 bases between. CDR1 is MGHRA and CDR2 is YSYEKL in the germline V gene. This CDR3 has 17 residues. CDR3 protein: CASSQEGLPGGGNTIYF. CDR3 in DNA: TGCGCCAGCAGCCAAGAGGGCCTCCCCGGTGGAGGAAACACCATATATTTT.

The V and J genes are TRBV5-6 and TRBJ1-5; no reliable D call. V was cut by 0 bases and J by 2 bases, with 12 bases left in between. Germline values: CDR1 SGHDT, CDR2 YYEEEE. CDR3 length: 16 residues. CDR3 in amino acids: CASSLERGTGNQPQHF. CDR3 DNA: TGTGCCAGCAGCTTGGAACGGGGAACTGGCAATCAGCCCCAGCATTTT.

The gene calls are TRBV7-8 and TRBJ1-1; maybe TRBD1 (5 bases). Trimming took 6 bases from V and 1 from J, leaving 6 bases between them. CDR1 is SGHVS and CDR2 is FQNEAQ in the germline V gene. CDR3 size: 12 residues. The CDR3, as DNA: TGTGCCAGCAGGGGGGGGAACACTGAAGCTTTCTTT. Its translation: CASRGGNTEAFF. The variable domain in full, completed from reference TRBV7-8 and TRBJ1-1, reads GAGVSQSPRYKVAKRGQDVALRCDPISGHVSLFWYQQALGQGPEFLTYFQNEAQLDKSGLPSDRFFAERPEGSVSTLKIQRTQQEDSAVYLCASRGGNTEAFFGQGTRLTVV.

The chain combines TRBV7-9 with TRBJ2-3; TRBD2 is a possible D gene (6 bases). This CDR3 spans 15 amino acids. The V gene lost 6 bases and the J gene lost 2 bases, with 15 bases spanning the gap. Germline V gene lookup returns CDR1 SEHNR and CDR2 FQNEAQ (reference sequence). CDR3 sequence reads: CASRGGGGNTDTQYF. The CDR3 DNA follows: TGTGCCAGCAGGGGAGGTGGGGGGAACACAGATACGCAGTATTTT.

The chain joins TRBV7-9 to TRBJ1-5; tentative D call: TRBD1 (5 bases). Germline assignment: CDR1 SEHNR and CDR2 FQNEAQ (reference sequence). Trimming left V 4 bases short and J 4 bases short, with 8 bases between. This CDR3 contains 13 residues. The CDR3 loop is CASSSTGNQPQHF. In nucleotides, the CDR3 is TGTGCCAGCAGCTCCACAGGTAATCAGCCCCAGCATTTT.

The chain carries TRBV19 and TRBJ2-3; 7 bases line up with TRBD2. The J segment lost 13 bases and the V segment lost 6 bases, leaving 10 bases of the junction unmatched. The CDR3 is 12 amino acids. Per germline, CDR1 LNHDA and CDR2 SQIVND (reference sequence). CDR3: CASRGLDAGEYF. CDR3 nucleotides: TGTGCCAGTAGGGGTTTAGACGCGGGGGAGTATTTT.

The V and J genes are TRBV6-5 and TRBJ1-2, with 9 bases lining up with TRBD1. CDR3 length equals 15 residues. V was clipped by 7 bases and J by 0 bases; unmatched bases: 6. CDR1 is MNHEY and CDR2 is SVGAGI in the germline V gene. The CDR3 DNA reads TGTGCCAGCACCCGGACAGGGGCATCTAACTATGGCTACACCTTC. Protein sequence: CASTRTGASNYGYTF.

V is TRBV11-2 and J is TRBJ2-7; the match to TRBD2 covers 11 bases. With 5 bases clipped from V and 3 bases from J, the junction kept 3 bases outside the gene matches. The CDR3 runs 14 residues. Germline V lookup: CDR1 SGHAT, CDR2 FQNNGV. The CDR3 nucleotides are TGTGCCAGCAGCCCTAGCGGGGGGAGCTACGAGCAGTACTTC. It codes for CASSPSGGSYEQYF. The full variable domain, with the rest looked up from reference TRBV11-2 and TRBJ2-7, is EAGVAQSPRYKIIEKRQSVAFWCNPISGHATLYWYQQILGQGPKLLIQFQNNGVVDDSQLPKDRFSAERLKGVDSTLKIQPAKLEDSAVYLCASSPSGGSYEQYFGPGTRLTVT.